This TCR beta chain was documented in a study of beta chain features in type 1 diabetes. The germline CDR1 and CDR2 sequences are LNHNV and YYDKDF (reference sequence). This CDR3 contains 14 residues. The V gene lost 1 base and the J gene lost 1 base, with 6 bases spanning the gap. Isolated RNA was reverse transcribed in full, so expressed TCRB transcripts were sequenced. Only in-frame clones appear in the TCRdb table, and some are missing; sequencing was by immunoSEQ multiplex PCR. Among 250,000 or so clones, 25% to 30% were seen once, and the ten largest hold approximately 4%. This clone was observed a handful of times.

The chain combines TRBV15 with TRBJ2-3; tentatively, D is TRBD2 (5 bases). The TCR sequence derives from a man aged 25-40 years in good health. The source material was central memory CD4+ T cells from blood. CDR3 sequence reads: CATSRGAGTDTQYF. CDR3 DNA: TGTGCCACCAGCAGAGGAGCGGGCACAGATACGCAGTATTTT.